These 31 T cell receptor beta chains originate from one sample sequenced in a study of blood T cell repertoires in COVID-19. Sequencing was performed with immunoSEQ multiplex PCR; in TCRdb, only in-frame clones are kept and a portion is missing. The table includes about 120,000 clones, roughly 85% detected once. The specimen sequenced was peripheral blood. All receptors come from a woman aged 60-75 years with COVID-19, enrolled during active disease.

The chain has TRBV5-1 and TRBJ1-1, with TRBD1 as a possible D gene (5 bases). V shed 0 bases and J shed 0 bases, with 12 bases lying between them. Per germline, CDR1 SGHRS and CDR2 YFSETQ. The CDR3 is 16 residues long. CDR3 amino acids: CASSLARQFMNTEAFF. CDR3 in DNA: TGCGCCAGCAGCTTGGCCCGACAGTTCATGAACACTGAAGCTTTCTTT.

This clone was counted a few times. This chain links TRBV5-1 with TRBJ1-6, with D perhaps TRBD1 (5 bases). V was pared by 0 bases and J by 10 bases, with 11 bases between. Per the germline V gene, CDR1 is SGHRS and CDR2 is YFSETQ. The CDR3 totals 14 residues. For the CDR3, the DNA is TGCGCCAGCAGCTTGGGTCAGGGCGGCTCACCCCTCCACTTT. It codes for CASSLGQGGSPLHF. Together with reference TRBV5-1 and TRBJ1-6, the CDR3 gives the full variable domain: KAGVTQTPRYLIKTRGQQVTLSCSPISGHRSVSWYQQTPGQGLQFLFEYFSETQRNKGNFPGRFSGRQFSNSRSEMNVSTLELGDSALYLCASSLGQGGSPLHFGNGTRLTVT.

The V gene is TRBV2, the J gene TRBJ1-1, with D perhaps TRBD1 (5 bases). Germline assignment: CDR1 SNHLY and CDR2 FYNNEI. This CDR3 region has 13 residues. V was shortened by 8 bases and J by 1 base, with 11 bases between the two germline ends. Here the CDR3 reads CASGLTENTEAFF. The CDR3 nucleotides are TGTGCCAGCGGCCTGACAGAGAACACTGAAGCTTTCTTT.

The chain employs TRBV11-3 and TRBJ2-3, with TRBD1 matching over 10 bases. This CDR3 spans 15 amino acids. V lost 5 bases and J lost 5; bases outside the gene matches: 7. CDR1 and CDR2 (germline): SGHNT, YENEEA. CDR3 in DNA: TGTGCCAGCAGCAAACGACAGGGGGCTTTAGATACGCAGTATTTT. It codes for CASSKRQGALDTQYF.

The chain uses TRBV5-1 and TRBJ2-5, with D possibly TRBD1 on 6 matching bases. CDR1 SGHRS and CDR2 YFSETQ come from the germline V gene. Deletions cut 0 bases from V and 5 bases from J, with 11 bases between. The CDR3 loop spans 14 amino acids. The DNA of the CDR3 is TGCGCCAGCAGCTTGGCGATGCAGGGGGAGACCCAGTACTTC. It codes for CASSLAMQGETQYF.

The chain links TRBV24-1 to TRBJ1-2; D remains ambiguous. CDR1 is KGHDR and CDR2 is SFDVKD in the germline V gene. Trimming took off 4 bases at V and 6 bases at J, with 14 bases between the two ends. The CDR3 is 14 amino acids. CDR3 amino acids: CATSEGSSLNGYTF. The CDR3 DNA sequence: TGTGCCACCAGTGAGGGGAGCAGTTTGAATGGCTACACCTTC.

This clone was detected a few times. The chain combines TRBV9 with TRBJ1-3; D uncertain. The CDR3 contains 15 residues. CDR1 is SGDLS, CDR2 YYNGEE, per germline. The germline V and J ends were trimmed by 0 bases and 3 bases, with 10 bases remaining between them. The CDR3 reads CASSVDPGGGNTIYF. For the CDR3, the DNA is TGTGCCAGCAGCGTAGACCCGGGAGGTGGAAACACCATATATTTT.

The CDR3 is CASSEGSLAGVTGELFF. For the CDR3, the DNA is TGTGCCAGCAGTGAAGGATCACTAGCGGGGGTCACCGGGGAGCTGTTTTTT. The J gene is TRBJ2-2, the V gene TRBV6-1; 11 bases line up with TRBD2. The V gene's germline CDR1 is MNHNS and CDR2 SASEGT. Germline trimming cut 1 base from V and 4 bases from J; bases unmatched to any gene: 5. This CDR3 region has 17 residues.

The CDR3 spells CASSLPGGLNQPQHF. CDR3 DNA: TGTGCCAGCTCACTGCCAGGGGGTTTGAATCAGCCCCAGCATTTT. This chain links TRBV18 with TRBJ1-5, with 7 bases matching TRBD1. The CDR3 spans 15 residues. V trimming: 4 bases; J trimming: 4 bases; junction bases outside the gene matches: 7. Germline V CDR1 and CDR2: KGHSH, LQKENI.

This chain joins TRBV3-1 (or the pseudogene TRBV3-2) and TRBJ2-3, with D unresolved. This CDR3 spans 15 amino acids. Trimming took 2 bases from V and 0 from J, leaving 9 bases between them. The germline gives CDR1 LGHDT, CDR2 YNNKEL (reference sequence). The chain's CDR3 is CASSQSPQSTDTQYF. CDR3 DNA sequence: TGTGCCAGCAGCCAATCCCCACAAAGCACAGATACGCAGTATTTT.

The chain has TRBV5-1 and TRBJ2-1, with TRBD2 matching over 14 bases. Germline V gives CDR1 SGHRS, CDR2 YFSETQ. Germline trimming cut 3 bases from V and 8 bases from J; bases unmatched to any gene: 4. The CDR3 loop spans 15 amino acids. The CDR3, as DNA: TGCGCCAGCAGCTGGGGGACTAGCGGGGGCCATGAGCAGTTCTTC. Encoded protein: CASSWGTSGGHEQFF. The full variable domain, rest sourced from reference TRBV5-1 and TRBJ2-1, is KAGVTQTPRYLIKTRGQQVTLSCSPISGHRSVSWYQQTPGQGLQFLFEYFSETQRNKGNFPGRFSGRQFSNSRSEMNVSTLELGDSALYLCASSWGTSGGHEQFFGPGTRLTVL.

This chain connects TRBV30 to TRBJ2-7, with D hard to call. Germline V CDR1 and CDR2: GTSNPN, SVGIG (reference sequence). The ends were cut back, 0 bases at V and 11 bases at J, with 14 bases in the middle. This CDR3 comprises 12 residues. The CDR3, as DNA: TGTGCCTGGAGTGTGGGCACCCGATATGAGTACTTC. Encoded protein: CAWSVGTRYEYF.

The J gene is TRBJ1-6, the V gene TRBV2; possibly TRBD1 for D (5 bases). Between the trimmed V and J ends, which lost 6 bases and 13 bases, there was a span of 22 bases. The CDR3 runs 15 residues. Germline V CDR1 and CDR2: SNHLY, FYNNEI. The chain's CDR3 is CASRPRDYLGFPLHF. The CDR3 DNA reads TGTGCCAGCAGACCCCGGGACTACTTGGGTTTCCCCCTCCACTTT.

The CDR3: CATSQVRTTDTQYF. CDR3 coding DNA: TGTGCCACCTCACAGGTACGGACCACAGATACGCAGTATTTT. V usage is TRBV2 and J usage is TRBJ2-3, with a weak D call TRBD1 (5 bases). V lost 10 bases to trimming and J lost 2 bases, with 16 bases between them. This CDR3 is built from 14 residues. From germline, CDR1 is SNHLY and CDR2 FYNNEI.

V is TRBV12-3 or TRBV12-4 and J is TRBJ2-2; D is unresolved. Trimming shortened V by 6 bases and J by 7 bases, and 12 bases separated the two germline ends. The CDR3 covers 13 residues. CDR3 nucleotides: TGTGCCAGCAGCCCGGAGAGGTTCGGGGAGCTGTTTTTT. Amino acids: CASSPERFGELFF.

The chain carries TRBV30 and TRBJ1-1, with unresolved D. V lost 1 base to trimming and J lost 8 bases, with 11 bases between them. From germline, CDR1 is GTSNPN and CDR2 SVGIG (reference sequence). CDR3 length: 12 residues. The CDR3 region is CAWSALGDEAFF. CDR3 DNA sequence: TGTGCCTGGAGTGCCCTGGGCGACGAAGCTTTCTTT.

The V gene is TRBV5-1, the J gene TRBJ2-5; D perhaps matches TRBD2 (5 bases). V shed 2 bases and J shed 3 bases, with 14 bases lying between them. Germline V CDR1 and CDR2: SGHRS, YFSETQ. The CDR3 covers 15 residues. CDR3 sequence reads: CASSFLSPGEETQYF. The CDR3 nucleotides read TGCGCCAGCAGCTTCCTCAGCCCCGGGGAAGAGACCCAGTACTTC.

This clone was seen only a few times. The CDR3 coding sequence is TGCGCCAGCAGTGAGAGGGGTGAGGGCTACACCTTC. This gives the protein CASSERGEGYTF. V is TRBV10-2 and J is TRBJ1-2; a weak D match, TRBD1 (5 bases). The CDR3 consists of 12 residues. Deletions cut 2 bases from V and 8 bases from J, with 9 bases between. The V gene's germline CDR1 is WSHSY and CDR2 SAAADI.

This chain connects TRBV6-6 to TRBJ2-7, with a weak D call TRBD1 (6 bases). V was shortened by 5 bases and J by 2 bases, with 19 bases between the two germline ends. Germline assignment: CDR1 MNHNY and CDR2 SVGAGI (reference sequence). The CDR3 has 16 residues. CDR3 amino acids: CASSTQGQYPPYEQYF. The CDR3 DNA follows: TGTGCCAGCAGTACTCAGGGGCAATACCCCCCCTACGAGCAGTACTTC.

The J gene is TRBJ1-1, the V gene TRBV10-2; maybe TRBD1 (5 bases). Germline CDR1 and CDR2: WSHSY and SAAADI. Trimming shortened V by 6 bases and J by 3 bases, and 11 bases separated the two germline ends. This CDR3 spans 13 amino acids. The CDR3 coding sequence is TGCGCCAGCAGCGTCGGAGGGGACACTGAAGCTTTCTTT. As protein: CASSVGGDTEAFF.

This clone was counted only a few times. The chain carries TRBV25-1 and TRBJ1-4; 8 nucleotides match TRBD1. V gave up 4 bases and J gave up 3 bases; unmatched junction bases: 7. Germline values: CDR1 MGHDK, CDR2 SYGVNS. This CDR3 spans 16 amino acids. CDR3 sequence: CASSALDRGSNEKLFF. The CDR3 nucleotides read TGTGCCAGCAGTGCCCTAGACAGGGGTTCTAATGAAAAACTGTTTTTT.

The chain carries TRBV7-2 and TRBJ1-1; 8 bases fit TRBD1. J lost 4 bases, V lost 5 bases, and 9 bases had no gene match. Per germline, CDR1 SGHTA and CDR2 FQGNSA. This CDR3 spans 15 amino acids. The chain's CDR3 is CASSARQGRTTEAFF. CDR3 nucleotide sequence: TGTGCCAGCAGCGCCAGACAGGGGAGAACCACTGAAGCTTTCTTT.

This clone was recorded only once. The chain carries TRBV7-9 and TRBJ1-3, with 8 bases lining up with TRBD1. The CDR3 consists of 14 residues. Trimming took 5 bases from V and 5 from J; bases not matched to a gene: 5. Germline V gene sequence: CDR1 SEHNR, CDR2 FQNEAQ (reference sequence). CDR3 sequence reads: CASSETGARNTIYF. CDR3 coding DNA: TGTGCCAGCAGCGAGACAGGGGCCAGAAACACCATATATTTT.

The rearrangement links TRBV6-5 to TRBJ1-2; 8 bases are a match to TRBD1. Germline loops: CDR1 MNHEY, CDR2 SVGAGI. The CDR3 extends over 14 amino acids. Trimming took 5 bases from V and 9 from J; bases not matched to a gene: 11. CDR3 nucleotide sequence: TGTGCCAGCAGTACCGCCCAGGGGGCGTATCGCTACACCTTC. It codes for CASSTAQGAYRYTF.

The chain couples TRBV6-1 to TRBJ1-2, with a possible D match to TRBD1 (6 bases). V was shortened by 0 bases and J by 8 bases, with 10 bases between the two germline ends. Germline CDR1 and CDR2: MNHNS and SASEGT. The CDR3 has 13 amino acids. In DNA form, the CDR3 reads TGTGCCAGCAGTGAAGCAGGGGGGGGCGGCTACACCTTC. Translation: CASSEAGGGGYTF.

The chain's CDR3 is CATSAGLAGGLETQYF. CDR3 coding DNA: TGTGCCACCTCGGCGGGACTAGCGGGGGGGCTGGAGACCCAGTACTTC. The chain joins TRBV2 to TRBJ2-5; TRBD2 matches at 16 bases. CDR1 and CDR2 from the germline V gene are SNHLY and FYNNEI. V lost 10 bases and J lost 5; bases outside the gene matches: 10. The CDR3 loop spans 16 amino acids. Full variable domain (outside the CDR3, taken from reference TRBV2 and TRBJ2-5): EPEVTQTPSHQVTQMGQEVILRCVPISNHLYFYWYRQILGQKVEFLVSFYNNEISEKSEIFDDQFSVERPDGSNFTLKIRSTKLEDSAMYFCATSAGLAGGLETQYFGPGTRLLVL.

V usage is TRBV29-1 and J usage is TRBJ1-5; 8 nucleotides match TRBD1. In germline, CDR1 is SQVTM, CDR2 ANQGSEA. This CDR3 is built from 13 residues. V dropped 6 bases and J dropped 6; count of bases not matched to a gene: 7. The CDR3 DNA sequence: TGCAGCGTAGGACAGGGTTTCTTTCAGCCCCAGCATTTT. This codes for CSVGQGFFQPQHF.

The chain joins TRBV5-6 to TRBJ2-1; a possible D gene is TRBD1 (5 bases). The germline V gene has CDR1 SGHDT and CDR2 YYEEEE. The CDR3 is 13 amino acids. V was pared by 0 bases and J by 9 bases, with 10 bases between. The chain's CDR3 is CASSLGAQGEQFF. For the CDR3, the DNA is TGTGCCAGCAGCTTGGGGGCGCAGGGTGAGCAGTTCTTC.

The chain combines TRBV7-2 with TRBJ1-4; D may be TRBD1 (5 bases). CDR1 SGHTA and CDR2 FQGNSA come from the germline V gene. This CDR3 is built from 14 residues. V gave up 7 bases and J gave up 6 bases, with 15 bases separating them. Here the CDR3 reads CASTAGRVDEKLFF. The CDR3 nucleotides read TGTGCCAGCACCGCCGGCAGGGTGGATGAAAAACTGTTTTTT.

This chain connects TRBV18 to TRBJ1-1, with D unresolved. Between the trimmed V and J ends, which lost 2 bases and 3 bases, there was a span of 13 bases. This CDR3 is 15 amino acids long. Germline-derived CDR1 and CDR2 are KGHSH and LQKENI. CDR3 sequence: CASSPLAPGDTEAFF. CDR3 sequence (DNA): TGTGCCAGCTCACCATTAGCTCCCGGGGACACTGAAGCTTTCTTT.

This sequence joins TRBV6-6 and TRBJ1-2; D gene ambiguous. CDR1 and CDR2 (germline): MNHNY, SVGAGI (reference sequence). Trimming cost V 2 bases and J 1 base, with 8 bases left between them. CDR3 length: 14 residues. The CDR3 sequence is CASSYNSLNYGYTF. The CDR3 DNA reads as TGTGCCAGCAGTTACAACAGCCTTAACTATGGCTACACCTTC.